These T cell receptor beta chains were read from a single sample in a study of cytomegalovirus exposure and HLA in healthy donors. Profiling relied on immunoSEQ multiplex PCR, and the TCRdb table lists in-frame clones only, not all of them. The table includes under 200,000 clones, about 82% detected once. The sequencing input was PBMCs. These receptor sequences come from a female donor in good health and CMV-seronegative. CDR3s include the opening cysteine and the closing phenylalanine or tryptophan. D genes are given only for firm matches. Clone size is not always given. Where it is, it says once, few, many or a class for expanded clones.

j_call: TRBJ2-7; clone_size: once; d_call: TRBD1; v_call: TRBV25-1; cdr3_aa: CASSEPGTGSYEQYF; cdr3_nt: TGTGCCAGCAGTGAACCCGGGACAGGGTCCTACGAGCAGTACTTC
j_call: TRBJ1-2; clone_size: NA; d_call: NA; v_call: TRBV7-2; cdr3_aa: CASHLPTVNYGYTF; cdr3_nt: TGTGCCAGCCACTTACCAACAGTCAACTATGGCTACACCTTC
j_call: TRBJ2-7; clone_size: NA; d_call: TRBD2; v_call: TRBV7-9; cdr3_aa: CASSSPSGPPGEQYF; cdr3_nt: TGTGCCAGCAGCTCCCCTAGCGGCCCCCCTGGGGAGCAGTACTTC
j_call: TRBJ2-2; clone_size: few; d_call: TRBD2; v_call: TRBV4-2; cdr3_aa: CASSQSLADTGELFF; cdr3_nt: TGTGCCAGCAGCCAGTCACTAGCGGACACCGGGGAGCTGTTTTTT
j_call: TRBJ1-1; clone_size: NA; d_call: NA; v_call: TRBV6-5; cdr3_aa: CASSYRRGEAFF; cdr3_nt: TGTGCCAGCAGTTACAGGAGGGGAGAAGCTTTCTTT
j_call: TRBJ1-2; clone_size: once; d_call: NA; v_call: TRBV9; cdr3_aa: CASRLEGAKNWNGYTF; cdr3_nt: TGTGCCAGCAGGCTGGAGGGTGCGAAAAACTGGAATGGCTACACCTTC
j_call: TRBJ2-1; clone_size: NA; d_call: NA; v_call: TRBV9; cdr3_aa: CASSPEGTYNEQFF; cdr3_nt: TGTGCCAGCAGCCCAGAAGGGACTTACAATGAGCAGTTCTTC
j_call: TRBJ1-2; clone_size: few; d_call: NA; v_call: TRBV7-2; cdr3_aa: CASSLAGQTNYGYTF; cdr3_nt: TGTGCCAGCAGCTTAGCGGGGCAGACCAACTATGGCTACACCTTC
j_call: TRBJ1-2; clone_size: NA; d_call: NA; v_call: TRBV5-5; cdr3_aa: CASSLKPGGYTF; cdr3_nt: TGTGCCAGCAGCTTAAAACCGGGAGGCTACACCTTC
j_call: TRBJ2-7; clone_size: NA; d_call: NA; v_call: TRBV18; cdr3_aa: CASSPSYLQATYEQYF; cdr3_nt: TGTGCCAGCTCACCATCTTATCTACAGGCTACCTACGAGCAGTACTTC
j_call: TRBJ2-3; clone_size: NA; d_call: NA; v_call: TRBV7-7; cdr3_aa: CASSSSGPDTQYF; cdr3_nt: TGTGCTAGCAGCTCCTCAGGGCCAGATACGCAGTATTTT
j_call: TRBJ2-5; clone_size: NA; d_call: TRBD2; v_call: TRBV28; cdr3_aa: CASGVTSGIETQYF; cdr3_nt: TGTGCCAGCGGTGTGACTAGCGGGATTGAGACCCAGTACTTC
j_call: TRBJ2-3; clone_size: NA; d_call: NA; v_call: TRBV5-1; cdr3_aa: CASSLESGAYTQYF; cdr3_nt: TGCGCCAGCAGCTTGGAGTCTGGGGCTTATACGCAGTATTTT
j_call: TRBJ2-7; clone_size: NA; d_call: NA; v_call: TRBV7-2; cdr3_aa: CASSLGPDRNYEQYF; cdr3_nt: TGTGCCAGCAGCTTAGGTCCGGACAGAAACTACGAGCAGTACTTC
j_call: TRBJ1-1; clone_size: NA; d_call: NA; v_call: TRBV21-1; cdr3_aa: CASSNPTGWVNTEAFF; cdr3_nt: TGTGCCAGCAGCAACCCGACAGGGTGGGTGAACACTGAAGCTTTCTTT
j_call: TRBJ1-3; clone_size: NA; d_call: NA; v_call: TRBV4-1; cdr3_aa: CASSQGRPLSGNTIYF; cdr3_nt: TGCGCCAGCAGCCAGGGCAGGCCTCTATCTGGAAACACCATATATTTT
j_call: TRBJ1-4; clone_size: NA; d_call: NA; v_call: TRBV7-2; cdr3_aa: CASSLVLSNEKLFF; cdr3_nt: TGTGCCAGCAGCTTAGTATTGAGTAATGAAAAACTGTTTTTT
j_call: TRBJ2-6; clone_size: NA; d_call: TRBD1; v_call: TRBV28; cdr3_aa: CASSRQGSGANGLTF; cdr3_nt: TGTGCCAGCAGCCGACAGGGGTCTGGGGCCAACGGCCTGACTTTC
j_call: TRBJ2-7; clone_size: NA; d_call: TRBD2; v_call: TRBV6-1; cdr3_aa: CASSEAIRGLAGVRHEQYF; cdr3_nt: TGTGCCAGCAGTGAAGCGATTCGAGGACTAGCGGGAGTGAGGCACGAGCAGTACTTC
j_call: TRBJ1-5; clone_size: NA; d_call: TRBD1; v_call: TRBV19; cdr3_aa: CASSIDPPLDRVVGGNQPQHF; cdr3_nt: TGTGCCAGTAGTATAGATCCCCCATTAGACAGGGTGGTTGGGGGCAATCAGCCCCAGCATTTT
j_call: TRBJ1-5; clone_size: NA; d_call: NA; v_call: TRBV4-2; cdr3_aa: CASSPGEGVVVTQPQHF; cdr3_nt: TGTGCCAGCAGCCCGGGTGAGGGGGTAGTGGTGACTCAGCCCCAGCATTTT
j_call: TRBJ2-3; clone_size: NA; d_call: NA; v_call: TRBV2; cdr3_aa: CASSGQGTSGTYF; cdr3_nt: TGTGCCAGCAGTGGGCAGGGGACCTCCGGCACGTATTTT
j_call: TRBJ1-3; clone_size: NA; d_call: NA; v_call: TRBV19; cdr3_aa: CASSPSNTGNTIYF; cdr3_nt: TGTGCCAGTAGTCCGTCAAACACTGGAAACACCATATATTTT
j_call: TRBJ2-1; clone_size: few; d_call: NA; v_call: TRBV4-3; cdr3_aa: CASSQEFMHSEQFF; cdr3_nt: TGCGCCAGCAGCCAAGAGTTCATGCATAGTGAGCAGTTCTTC